Listed below are T cell receptor beta chains from one sample, sequenced in a study of T cell responses to AZD1222 COVID-19 vaccine. TCRdb's copy holds only in-frame clones and misses some; the assay was immunoSEQ multiplex PCR. The sample shows some 150,000 clones, around nine tenths of them seen only once. The sequenced sample was peripheral blood, obtained on day 0 of AZD1222 vaccination. These receptors all stem from an adult in good health. Each CDR3 is given with its conserved first and last residue. Each record gives: V gene, J gene, clone size, D gene, CDR3 protein. D genes are given only for firm matches. Clone size is shown for a subset of rows, as once, few, many or a class of expanded clone.

TRBV4-3	TRBJ2-1	.	.	CASSQDGVGGSYNEQFF
TRBV2	TRBJ2-7	.	.	CASTLDVQGQYF
TRBV18	TRBJ2-1	.	.	CASSPPGEHEQFF
TRBV5-1	TRBJ2-5	.	.	CASSSFRGRKETQYF
TRBV5-5	TRBJ2-3	.	.	CASSLGWGSDTQYF
TRBV28	TRBJ1-5	.	.	CASGGDSNQPQHF
TRBV7-9	TRBJ1-5	.	TRBD1	CASSFSGQRNQPQHF
TRBV7-8	TRBJ1-2	.	TRBD1	CASSSWGQGGPYGYTF
TRBV6-5	TRBJ2-3	.	TRBD1	CASSGGQGGGDTQYF
TRBV5-8	TRBJ1-2	.	TRBD1	CASSPTGGNYGYTF
TRBV4-1	TRBJ1-5	.	.	CASSQAVSLYQPQHF
TRBV7-9	TRBJ2-5	.	.	CASSPYMGETQYF
TRBV5-6	TRBJ2-7	.	.	CASSLHEDRWASGFYEQYF
TRBV5-1	TRBJ1-1	.	.	CASSLNQGTEAFF
TRBV5-4	TRBJ1-2	.	.	CASRPGPRNYGYTF
TRBV5-1	TRBJ1-1	.	TRBD1	CASSLGTGTPGAFF
TRBV4-1	TRBJ1-2	once	TRBD1	CASSQEMGQGYGYTF
TRBV6-5	TRBJ2-5	.	.	CASSSSHYTRLETQYF
TRBV28	TRBJ1-2	.	.	CASSSPGTPYGYTF
TRBV5-1	TRBJ2-7	.	.	CASSLNDEQYF
TRBV7-2	TRBJ2-3	.	TRBD2	CASSSGTSQYF
TRBV19	TRBJ2-1	.	.	CASGEGQTGDEQFF
TRBV5-6	TRBJ2-5	.	TRBD1	CASSGGQLQETQYF
TRBV4-2	TRBJ1-5	.	.	CASSQSGENQPQHF
TRBV7-2	TRBJ1-5	.	.	CASSPWGNQPQHF
TRBV2	TRBJ2-1	once	TRBD2	CASSPLAGGYNEQFF
TRBV5-6	TRBJ2-7	.	.	CASSLVSYEQYF
TRBV6-5	TRBJ2-1	once	TRBD2	CASRPGGGANEQFF
TRBV7-2	TRBJ1-2	.	.	CASSPMRRDNYGYTF
TRBV5-4	TRBJ2-3	.	TRBD2	CASSFGLAGLSTDTQYF
TRBV28	TRBJ1-1	.	.	CASRETQDTEAFF
TRBV7-9	TRBJ1-2	.	.	CASSQLGQKRNYGYTF
TRBV9	TRBJ2-3	.	.	CASSRLAGVTDTQYF
TRBV6-2/TRBV6-3	TRBJ1-1	.	.	CASSLARTEAFF
TRBV10-2	TRBJ2-7	.	.	CAIREAGGTYEQYF
TRBV7-2	TRBJ1-1	.	TRBD1	CASSLDPGGLGTEAFF
TRBV25-1	TRBJ1-2	.	.	CASSLSVGIGGYTF
TRBV9	TRBJ1-2	.	TRBD1	CASSATGVNYGYTF
TRBV15	TRBJ2-2	.	.	CATSRPGDPRWTGELFF
TRBV9	TRBJ1-4	.	.	CASSPRDQGSEKLFF
TRBV7-8	TRBJ1-6	.	.	CASSDPVGMIHF
TRBV29-1	TRBJ1-1	.	TRBD1	CSAEQGEKAFF
TRBV2	TRBJ1-5	few	.	CASSAGYDQPQHF
TRBV7-9	TRBJ1-3	.	.	CASSYSVFGTSQSGNTIYF
TRBV9	TRBJ2-1	.	.	CASSVGVDNEQFF
TRBV18	TRBJ1-3	.	.	CASSPQTDSGNTIYF
TRBV7-2	TRBJ1-4	.	.	CASSLAPGTGEKLFF
TRBV4-3	TRBJ2-1	.	TRBD1	CASSQRPEGAYNEQFF
TRBV18	TRBJ2-5	.	.	CASSPDSQETQYF
TRBV7-9	TRBJ2-3	.	TRBD2	CASSRGVASTDTQYF
TRBV7-2	TRBJ2-3	.	TRBD2	CASSLGASGGGTDTQYF
TRBV4-1	TRBJ2-7	.	.	CASSHRSGESYEQYF
TRBV2	TRBJ1-3	once	.	CASSDGGISGNTIYF
TRBV27	TRBJ2-7	.	TRBD2	CASSLGTSGSLYEQYF